A single sample is the source of the 9 T cell receptor beta chains below, sequenced in a study of cytomegalovirus exposure and HLA in healthy donors. 13 Jbeta primers and 60 Vbeta primers were used for the PCR. Generated by immunoSEQ multiplex PCR, the TCRdb table keeps only in-frame clones and is missing some. The table has fewer than 180,000 clones, about 64% seen once. The source material was PBMCs. These receptors originate from a woman aged 60-75 years in good health and CMV-seropositive.

The chain employs TRBV9 and TRBJ2-7; 8 nucleotides align to TRBD2. V lost 1 base to trimming and J lost 4 bases; unmatched junction nucleotides: 10. The CDR3 totals 16 residues. Germline-derived CDR1 and CDR2 are SGDLS and YYNGEE. The CDR3 bases are TGTGCCAGCAGCGTATCTCCAGGCGGGAGGACTTACGAGCAGTACTTC. It yields the protein CASSVSPGGRTYEQYF.

The chain is built from TRBV27 and TRBJ2-3; 9 positions match TRBD2. The ends lost 2 bases at V and 0 bases at J; junction bases unmatched: 9. Germline lookup yields CDR1 MNHEY and CDR2 SMNVEV (reference sequence). The CDR3 is made up of 18 amino acids. This CDR3 reads CASSLRASGDSSTDTQYF. CDR3 in DNA: TGTGCCAGCAGTTTAAGGGCTAGCGGGGATTCTAGCACAGATACGCAGTATTTT.

The V call is TRBV11-2, the J call TRBJ2-3; D remains unclear. This CDR3 is built from 15 residues. Deletions cut 5 bases from V and 0 bases from J, with 12 bases between. Germline CDR1 reads SGHAT; CDR2 reads FQNNGV. The CDR3 spells CASSNNITSTDTQYF. In DNA form, the CDR3 reads TGTGCCAGCAGCAATAATATTACTAGCACAGATACGCAGTATTTT. Using reference TRBV11-2 and TRBJ2-3 for the parts outside the CDR3, the full variable domain is EAGVAQSPRYKIIEKRQSVAFWCNPISGHATLYWYQQILGQGPKLLIQFQNNGVVDDSQLPKDRFSAERLKGVDSTLKIQPAKLEDSAVYLCASSNNITSTDTQYFGPGTRLTVL.

This clone was counted between two and nine times. J is TRBJ1-1 and V is TRBV2, with D possibly matching TRBD1 (6 bases). The V gene's germline CDR1 is SNHLY and CDR2 FYNNEI. The CDR3 loop spans 16 amino acids. V was trimmed by 3 bases and J by 0 bases, leaving 14 bases between them. The CDR3 region is CASSEPRQELNTEAFF. CDR3 in DNA: TGTGCCAGCAGTGAGCCTAGACAGGAGTTGAACACTGAAGCTTTCTTT.

V and J are TRBV7-9 and TRBJ1-1; D remains unclear. Germline V gives CDR1 SEHNR, CDR2 FQNEAQ (reference sequence). The CDR3 is made up of 14 amino acids. V shed 0 bases and J shed 1 base, with 6 bases lying between them. CDR3 amino acids: CASSLALANTEAFF. The CDR3 nucleotides read TGTGCCAGCAGCTTAGCTTTGGCGAACACTGAAGCTTTCTTT. The variable domain in full, with the rest retrieved from reference TRBV7-9 and TRBJ1-1, is DTGVSQNPRHKITKRGQNVTFRCDPISEHNRLYWYRQTLGQGPEFLTYFQNEAQLEKSRLLSDRFSAERPKGSFSTLEIQRTEQGDSAMYLCASSLALANTEAFFGQGTRLTVV.

The CDR3 region is CASTSGGGFNYGYTF. The CDR3 DNA reads TGTGCCAGCACCTCCGGCGGAGGGTTTAACTATGGCTACACCTTC. The rearrangement uses TRBV28 and TRBJ1-2; no clear D. V was cut by 7 bases and J by 1 base, with 16 bases left in between. Germline CDR1 and CDR2: MDHEN and SYDVKM. The CDR3 covers 15 residues.

This clone appeared once. V gene TRBV9 combines with J gene TRBJ2-3; D possibly corresponds to TRBD2 (6 bases). V was shortened by 0 bases and J by 4 bases, with 9 bases between the two germline ends. The CDR3 sequence is 14 residues long. From germline, CDR1 is SGDLS and CDR2 YYNGEE. The DNA of the CDR3 is TGTGCCAGCAGCGTAGGGTTAGCGGCAGATACGCAGTATTTT. Residues: CASSVGLAADTQYF. The variable domain in full, with the rest retrieved from reference TRBV9 and TRBJ2-3, is DSGVTQTPKHLITATGQRVTLRCSPRSGDLSVYWYQQSLDQGLQFLIQYYNGEERAKGNILERFSAQQFPDLHSELNLSSLELGDSALYFCASSVGLAADTQYFGPGTRLTVL.

The rearrangement links TRBV6-1 to TRBJ2-7, with 12 nucleotides matching TRBD2. CDR3 length equals 18 residues. Trimming cost V 4 bases and J 2 bases; bases outside gene matches: 12. Germline V gene sequence: CDR1 MNHNS, CDR2 SASEGT. The CDR3 sequence: CASSVGLAGPTSAYEQYF. CDR3 DNA: TGTGCCAGCAGTGTGGGACTAGCGGGCCCCACGTCCGCCTACGAGCAGTACTTC.

The chain is built from TRBV5-1 and TRBJ1-2, with a possible D match to TRBD1 (6 bases). CDR1 is SGHRS and CDR2 is YFSETQ in the germline V gene. V lost 0 bases and J 4 bases, leaving 10 bases between the germline ends. The CDR3 loop spans 14 amino acids. The CDR3 bases are TGCGCCAGCAGCTTGGTACAGGGTCTCTATGGCTACACCTTC. Residues: CASSLVQGLYGYTF. The full variable domain, with the rest looked up from reference TRBV5-1 and TRBJ1-2, is KAGVTQTPRYLIKTRGQQVTLSCSPISGHRSVSWYQQTPGQGLQFLFEYFSETQRNKGNFPGRFSGRQFSNSRSEMNVSTLELGDSALYLCASSLVQGLYGYTFGSGTRLTVV.